One sample yielded the 21 T cell receptor beta chains listed below, sequenced in a study of T cell responses to AZD1222 COVID-19 vaccine. Method: immunoSEQ multiplex PCR; TCRdb's copy keeps in-frame clones and lacks some. This table holds around 87,000 clones, approximately 84% found once. The specimen was peripheral blood, collected on day 0 of AZD1222 vaccination. The source is an adult in good health.

The chain links TRBV18 to TRBJ1-1; no definite D call. V was shortened by 4 bases and J by 0 bases, with 9 bases between the two germline ends. The germline gives CDR1 KGHSH, CDR2 LQKENI. The CDR3 loop spans 14 amino acids. The CDR3 loop reads CASSLGGMNTEAFF. The CDR3 nucleotides read TGTGCCAGCTCACTGGGAGGGATGAACACTGAAGCTTTCTTT.

This clone was picked up one time. CDR3 loop: CATSGDRNYNEQFF. The CDR3 nucleotides are TGTGCCACCAGTGGGGACAGAAACTACAATGAGCAGTTCTTC. This chain uses TRBV24-1 with TRBJ2-1, with 7 bases aligning to TRBD1. CDR3 size: 14 residues. V lost 5 bases, J lost 3 bases, and 3 bases stayed unmatched. Germline CDR1 is KGHDR and CDR2 is SFDVKD.

A remark on this clone: The sample has other DNA sequences that encode this CDR3 too. The V and J genes are TRBV7-2 and TRBJ2-2; D possibly uses TRBD1 or TRBD2 (5 bases each). The CDR3 sequence is 14 residues long. The germline gives CDR1 SGHTA, CDR2 FQGNSA. Trimming took off 1 base at V and 3 bases at J, with 6 bases between the two ends. CDR3 nucleotide sequence: TGTGCCAGCAGCTTAGGGGGGTACACCGGGGAGCTGTTTTTT. It specifies CASSLGGYTGELFF.

The chain uses TRBV19 and TRBJ2-2, with D tentatively TRBD2 (6 bases). The CDR3 runs 14 residues. In germline, CDR1 is LNHDA, CDR2 SQIVND (reference sequence). V shed 6 bases and J shed 4 bases, with 12 bases lying between them. CDR3 sequence reads: CASRTGVGTGELFF. CDR3 in DNA: TGTGCCAGTAGGACGGGAGTGGGCACCGGGGAGCTGTTTTTT.

A few counts support this clone. The sample holds other DNA sequences that translate to the same CDR3. The V call is TRBV9, the J call TRBJ1-1, with D unresolved. The CDR3 loop spans 13 amino acids. The germline V gene has CDR1 SGDLS and CDR2 YYNGEE. Trimming took 0 bases from V and 5 from J, leaving 8 bases between them. The CDR3 region has the DNA TGTGCCAGCAGCGTAGAAGGTGGTACTGAAGCTTTCTTT. Protein: CASSVEGGTEAFF. The complete variable domain, with remaining parts taken from reference TRBV9 and TRBJ1-1, reads DSGVTQTPKHLITATGQRVTLRCSPRSGDLSVYWYQQSLDQGLQFLIQYYNGEERAKGNILERFSAQQFPDLHSELNLSSLELGDSALYFCASSVEGGTEAFFGQGTRLTVV.

The gene calls are TRBV4-2 and TRBJ2-1, with 7 nucleotides matching TRBD1. V gave up 3 bases and J gave up 4 bases; unmatched junction bases: 9. Germline V lookup: CDR1 LGHNA, CDR2 YNFKEQ. CDR3 length: 16 residues. DNA for the CDR3: TGTGCCAGCAGCCAGGCCCTTGGGACAGCGTACAATGAGCAGTTCTTC. Its protein is CASSQALGTAYNEQFF.

The V gene is TRBV12-3 or TRBV12-4, the J gene TRBJ1-1; no clear D. V lost 6 bases, J lost 1 base, and 6 bases lay in between. The CDR3 is made up of 12 amino acids. CDR3: CASSRGNTEAFF. The CDR3 DNA reads TGTGCCAGCAGCCGCGGGAACACTGAAGCTTTCTTT.

The chain is built from TRBV27 and TRBJ2-1; 8 positions agree with TRBD2. From germline, CDR1 is MNHEY and CDR2 SMNVEV (reference sequence). V gave up 5 bases and J gave up 3 bases; unmatched junction bases: 15. The CDR3 is made up of 18 amino acids. This CDR3 reads CASSPGHGRAGDYNEQFF. The CDR3, as DNA: TGTGCCAGCAGTCCCGGACATGGGAGAGCGGGAGACTACAATGAGCAGTTCTTC.

The rearrangement joins TRBV18 to TRBJ2-3, with D perhaps matching TRBD2 (5 bases). The CDR3 consists of 15 residues. Germline lookup yields CDR1 KGHSH and CDR2 LQKENI. V was cut by 3 bases and J by 6 bases, with 16 bases left in between. This CDR3 is CASSPDGFREDTQYF. The CDR3, as DNA: TGTGCCAGCTCACCGGACGGTTTTAGGGAGGATACGCAGTATTTT.

The CDR3 reads CASSLSIPLSYEQYF. The CDR3 region has the DNA TGTGCCAGCAGTTTATCGATACCCCTTTCCTACGAGCAGTACTTC. V usage is TRBV27 and J usage is TRBJ2-7; D is unresolved. The germline V and J ends were trimmed by 0 bases and 1 base, with 10 bases remaining between them. The CDR3 has 15 residues. Germline CDR1 MNHEY, CDR2 SMNVEV (reference sequence).

This rearrangement joins TRBV10-3 to TRBJ2-5, with D perhaps TRBD1 (6 bases). CDR3 length equals 13 residues. Germline loops: CDR1 ENHRY, CDR2 SYGVKD. V was clipped by 5 bases and J by 5 bases, with 12 bases between them. This chain's CDR3 is CAISSGDGETQYF. The CDR3 DNA follows: TGTGCCATCAGTTCAGGGGACGGCGAGACCCAGTACTTC.

This sequence joins TRBV19 and TRBJ2-2, with 7 bases aligning to TRBD2. Per germline, CDR1 LNHDA and CDR2 SQIVND (reference sequence). The CDR3 totals 15 residues. V was clipped by 6 bases and J by 4 bases; unmatched bases: 8. CDR3 region: CASSKLGEGTGELFF. The CDR3 nucleotides are TGTGCCAGTAGCAAACTCGGGGAGGGCACCGGGGAGCTGTTTTTT.

The chain carries TRBV5-8 and TRBJ1-1, with D tentatively TRBD1 (6 bases). This CDR3 has 15 residues. Trimming removed 2 bases at V and 5 bases at J, with 16 bases between. The germline gives CDR1 SGHTS, CDR2 YDEGEE. The DNA of the CDR3 is TGTGCCAGCAGCTTCCCCCCGGCAGGGGAGACTGAAGCTTTCTTT. Its protein product is CASSFPPAGETEAFF.

The chain has TRBV19 and TRBJ1-1; D uncertain. V was cut by 5 bases and J by 1 base, with 8 bases left in between. Germline assignment: CDR1 LNHDA and CDR2 SQIVND (reference sequence). The CDR3 extends over 13 amino acids. The CDR3 bases are TGTGCCAGTAGTTTGATACAGAACACTGAAGCTTTCTTT. Its protein product is CASSLIQNTEAFF. Full variable domain (remainder filled in from reference TRBV19 and TRBJ1-1): DGGITQSPKYLFRKEGQNVTLSCEQNLNHDAMYWYRQDPGQGLRLIYYSQIVNDFQKGDIAEGYSVSREKKESFPLTVTSAQKNPTAFYLCASSLIQNTEAFFGQGTRLTVV.

CDR3 region: CASSLISGSRTGELFF. CDR3 sequence (DNA): TGCGCCAGCAGCTTGATTAGCGGGAGTCGCACCGGGGAGCTGTTTTTT. The chain combines TRBV5-1 with TRBJ2-2; TRBD2 matches 9 bases. The CDR3 has 16 amino acids. The J segment lost 4 bases and the V segment lost 1 base, leaving 5 bases of the junction unmatched. CDR1 and CDR2 (germline): SGHRS, YFSETQ.

The rearrangement uses TRBV5-4 and TRBJ1-3; no reliable D call. Trimming removed 1 base at V and 0 bases at J, with 2 bases between. The CDR3 covers 13 residues. CDR1 and CDR2 from the germline V gene are SGHNT and YYREEE (reference sequence). CDR3 nucleotide sequence: TGTGCCAGCAGCTTGCTCTCTGGAAACACCATATATTTT. Its translation is CASSLLSGNTIYF.

The chain recombines TRBV6-5 with TRBJ1-5; D is unclear. Germline assignment: CDR1 MNHEY and CDR2 SVGAGI. The CDR3 runs 12 residues. Between the trimmed V and J ends, which lost 5 bases and 4 bases, there was a span of 6 bases. The DNA of the CDR3 is TGTGCCAGCAGTCCGGCGAATCAGCCCCAGCATTTT. Its protein is CASSPANQPQHF.

The V and J genes are TRBV18 and TRBJ2-5; possible D gene TRBD1, 6 bases. Trimming left V 4 bases short and J 0 bases short, with 12 bases between. CDR1 and CDR2 from the germline V gene are KGHSH and LQKENI. The CDR3 length is 15 residues. CDR3 in DNA: TGTGCCAGCTCACGGGACACTTTGTACCAAGAGACCCAGTACTTC. It specifies CASSRDTLYQETQYF. The variable domain in full, with the rest retrieved from reference TRBV18 and TRBJ2-5, is NAGVMQNPRHLVRRRGQEARLRCSPMKGHSHVYWYRQLPEEGLKFMVYLQKENIIDESGMPKERFSAEFPKEGPSILRIQQVVRGDSAAYFCASSRDTLYQETQYFGPGTRLLVL.

The chain links TRBV3-1 (or the pseudogene TRBV3-2) to TRBJ1-2, with D unresolved. V shed 0 bases and J shed 6 bases, with 14 bases lying between them. The CDR3 length is 15 residues. Germline CDR1 and CDR2: LGHDT and YNNKEL (reference sequence). The CDR3 spells CASSQDRGKTHGYTF. CDR3 DNA sequence: TGTGCCAGCAGCCAAGATAGAGGGAAAACACATGGCTACACCTTC.

The chain uses TRBV11-2 and TRBJ2-1; TRBD1 might be the D (5 bases). V lost 0 bases, J lost 3 bases, and 9 bases lay in between. CDR1 and CDR2 (germline): SGHAT, FQNNGV. The CDR3 runs to 15 residues. The CDR3 spells CASSLEGHYYNEQFF. In DNA, the CDR3 is TGTGCCAGCAGCTTAGAAGGACATTACTACAATGAGCAGTTCTTC.

The chain links TRBV19 to TRBJ2-1; tentative D call: TRBD1 (5 bases). The V end was cut by 2 bases, the J end by 7 bases, with 12 bases between. Looked up from germline, CDR1 is LNHDA and CDR2 is SQIVND (reference sequence). The CDR3 is made up of 14 amino acids. CDR3 sequence (DNA): TGTGCCAGTAGTATACGATGGGGCGAGAATGAGCAGTTCTTC. Translated: CASSIRWGENEQFF.